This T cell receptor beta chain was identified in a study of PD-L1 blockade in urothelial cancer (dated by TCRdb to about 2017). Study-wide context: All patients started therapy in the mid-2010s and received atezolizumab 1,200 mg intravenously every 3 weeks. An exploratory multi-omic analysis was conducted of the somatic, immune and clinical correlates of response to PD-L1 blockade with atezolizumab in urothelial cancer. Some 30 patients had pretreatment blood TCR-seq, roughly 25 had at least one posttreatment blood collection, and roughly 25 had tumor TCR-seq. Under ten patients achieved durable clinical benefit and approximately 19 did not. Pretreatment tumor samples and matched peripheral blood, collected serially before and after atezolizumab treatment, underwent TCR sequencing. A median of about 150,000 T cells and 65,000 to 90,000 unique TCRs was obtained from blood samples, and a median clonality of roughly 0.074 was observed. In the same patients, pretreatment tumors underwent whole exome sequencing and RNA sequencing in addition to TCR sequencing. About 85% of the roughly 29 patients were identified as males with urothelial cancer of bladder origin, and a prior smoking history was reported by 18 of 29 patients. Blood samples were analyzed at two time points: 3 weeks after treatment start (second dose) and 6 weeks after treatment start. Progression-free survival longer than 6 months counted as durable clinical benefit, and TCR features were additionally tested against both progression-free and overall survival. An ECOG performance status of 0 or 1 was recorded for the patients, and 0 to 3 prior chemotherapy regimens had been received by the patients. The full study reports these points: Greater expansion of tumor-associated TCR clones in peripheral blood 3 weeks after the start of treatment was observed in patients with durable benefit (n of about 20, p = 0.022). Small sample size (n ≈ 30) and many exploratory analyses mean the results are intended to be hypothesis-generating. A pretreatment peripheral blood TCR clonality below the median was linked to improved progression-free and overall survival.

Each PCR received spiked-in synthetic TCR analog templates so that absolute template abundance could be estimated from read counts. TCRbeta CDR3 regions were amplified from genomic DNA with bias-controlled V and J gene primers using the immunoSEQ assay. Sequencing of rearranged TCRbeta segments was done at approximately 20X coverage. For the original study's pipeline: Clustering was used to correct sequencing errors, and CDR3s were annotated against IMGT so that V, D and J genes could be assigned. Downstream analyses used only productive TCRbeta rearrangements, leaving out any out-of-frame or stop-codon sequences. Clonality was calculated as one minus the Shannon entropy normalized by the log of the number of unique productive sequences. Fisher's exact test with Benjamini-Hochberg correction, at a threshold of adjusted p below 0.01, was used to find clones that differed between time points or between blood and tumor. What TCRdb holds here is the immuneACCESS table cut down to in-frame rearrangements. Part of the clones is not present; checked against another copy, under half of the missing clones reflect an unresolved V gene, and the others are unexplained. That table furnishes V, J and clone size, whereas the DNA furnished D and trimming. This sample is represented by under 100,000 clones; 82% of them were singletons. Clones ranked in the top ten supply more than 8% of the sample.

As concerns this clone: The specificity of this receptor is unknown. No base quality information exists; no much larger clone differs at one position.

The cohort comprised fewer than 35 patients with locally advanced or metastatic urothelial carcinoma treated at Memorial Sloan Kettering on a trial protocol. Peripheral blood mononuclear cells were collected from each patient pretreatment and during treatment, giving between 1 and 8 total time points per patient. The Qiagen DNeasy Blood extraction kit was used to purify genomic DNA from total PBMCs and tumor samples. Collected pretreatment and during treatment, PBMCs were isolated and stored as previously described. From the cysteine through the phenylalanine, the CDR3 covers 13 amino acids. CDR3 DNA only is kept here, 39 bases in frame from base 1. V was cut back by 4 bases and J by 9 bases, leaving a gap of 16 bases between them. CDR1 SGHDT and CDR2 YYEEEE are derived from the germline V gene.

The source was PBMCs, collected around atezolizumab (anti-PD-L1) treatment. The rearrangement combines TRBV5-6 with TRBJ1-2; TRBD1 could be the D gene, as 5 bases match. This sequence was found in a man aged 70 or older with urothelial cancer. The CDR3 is CASSPAGPRSYTF. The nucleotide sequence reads TGTGCCAGCAGCCCGGCAGGGCCCCGGAGCTACACCTTC. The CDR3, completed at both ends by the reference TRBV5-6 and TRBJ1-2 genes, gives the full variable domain DAGVTQSPTHLIKTRGQQVTLRCSPKSGHDTVSWYQQALGQGPQFIFQYYEEEERQRGNFPDRFSGHQFPNYSSELNVNALLLGDSALYLCASSPAGPRSYTFGSGTRLTVV.